This T cell receptor (beta chain) was found in a study of monozygotic twins with inflammatory bowel disease. Study outcomes and limitations: No discrimination was achieved between different T cell subtypes. With inverse Simpson as the measure, TCRbeta diversity was lower in IBD patients than in healthy co-twins.

TCRdb processed the 5' RACE reads again and assigns one entry to each CDR3 protein, with no DNA. The sample holds 330,000 or so distinct CDR3 sequences. The CDR3 consists of 14 residues. The germline CDR1 and CDR2 sequences are SQVTM and ANQGSEA. Concerning this clonotype: Its cognate antigen is unknown.

The receptor comes from a human donor with ulcerative colitis or Crohn's disease, or a healthy co-twin of an affected twin (not recorded which). The sequenced sample was blood. V gene TRBV29-1 combines with J gene TRBJ1-3. This CDR3 reads CSVAQEGFGNTIYF.